This is a list of T cell receptor beta chains from one sample in a study of blood T cells in healthy people across ages. TCRdb passed the 5' RACE reads through MiXCR, listing each CDR3 protein once. This sample carries roughly 860,000 distinct CDR3 sequences, around 62% of them seen once, and the ten largest clones take roughly a quarter. The source material was blood. These receptors were taken from a man in his thirties or forties in good health. CDR3s include the opening cysteine and the closing phenylalanine or tryptophan. The D gene is left open where the match is weak. Clone size is given for some rows only: seen once, a few or many times, or a class if the clone is expanded.

v_gene	abundance	d_gene	j_gene	CDR3aa	CDR3nt
TRBV20-1	.	TRBD2	TRBJ2-1	CSARRLAEQFF	TGCAGTGCTAGGAGACTAGCGGAGCAGTTCTTC
TRBV2	few	.	TRBJ2-7	CASSPGRNSYEQYF	TGTGCCAGCAGTCCCGGACGAAACTCCTACGAGCAGTACTTC
TRBV7-2	.	.	TRBJ2-7	CASSPRAGEGRYEQYF	TGTGCCAGCAGCCCCAGAGCAGGGGAGGGGAGATACGAGCAGTACTTC
TRBV20-1	few	.	TRBJ1-2	CSWTEREPLGYTF	TGCAGTTGGACGGAAAGAGAACCTTTGGGCTACACCTTC
TRBV6-5	.	.	TRBJ2-5	CASREGVEETQYF	TGTGCCAGCAGGGAAGGGGTGGAGGAGACCCAGTACTTC
TRBV12-3/TRBV12-4	few	TRBD2	TRBJ2-5	CASSRTSGEKETQYF	TGTGCCAGCAGCCGGACTAGCGGGGAGAAAGAGACCCAGTACTTC
TRBV4-2	few	TRBD2	TRBJ2-7	CASSQGLAGNSYEQYF	TGTGCCAGCAGCCAAGGCCTAGCGGGGAACTCCTACGAGCAGTACTTC
TRBV29-1	few	.	TRBJ2-7	CSVAGGPSTGSYEQYF	TGCAGCGTTGCGGGGGGCCCTTCGACAGGGTCCTACGAGCAGTACTTC
TRBV20-1	.	.	TRBJ2-5	CSAGGGRGEYQATQYF	TGCAGTGCTGGGGGGGGCCGGGGGGAGTACCAAGCGACCCAGTACTTC
TRBV12-3/TRBV12-4	.	.	TRBJ1-5	CASSVRDKSQPQHF	TGTGCCAGCAGTGTCCGGGACAAAAGTCAGCCCCAGCATTTT
TRBV29-1	.	.	TRBJ2-4	CSVDPGIKNIQYF	TGCAGCGTGGACCCCGGAATCAAAAACATTCAGTACTTC
TRBV9	.	TRBD1	TRBJ2-7	CASSVTGTGDYEQYF	TGTGCCAGCAGCGTAACCGGGACAGGGGATTACGAGCAGTACTTC
TRBV29-1	few	TRBD2	TRBJ2-1	CSVEGGGLAANYNEQFF	TGCAGCGTTGAAGGAGGAGGACTAGCGGCAAATTACAATGAGCAGTTCTTC
TRBV7-2	.	.	TRBJ2-3	CASSLWGTTDTQYF	TGTGCCAGCAGCTTATGGGGTACCACAGATACGCAGTATTTT
TRBV4-3	.	.	TRBJ2-6	CASSRGQYVVGANVLTF	TGCGCCAGCAGCCGGGGCCAGTACGTCGTTGGGGCCAACGTCCTGACTTTC
TRBV5-1	.	TRBD1	TRBJ2-7	CASSEGTGDVGEQYF	TGCGCCAGCAGCGAAGGGACAGGGGACGTCGGCGAGCAGTACTTC
TRBV25-1	once	.	TRBJ1-5	CASSRDTNQPQHF	TGTGCCAGCAGCCGGGACACTAATCAGCCCCAGCATTTT
TRBV2	.	TRBD2	TRBJ2-2	CASRTSGGAGELFF	TGTGCCAGCAGGACTAGCGGGGGGGCCGGGGAGCTGTTTTTT
TRBV29-1	.	.	TRBJ2-1	CSVNIRGGSSYNEQFF	TGCAGCGTCAATATTCGGGGCGGTAGCTCCTACAATGAGCAGTTCTTC
TRBV18	many	.	TRBJ2-5	CASSPYQETQYF	TGTGCCAGCAGCCCTTACCAAGAGACCCAGTACTTC
TRBV2	few	TRBD1	TRBJ1-2	CASRTGTGNLWGYTF	TGTGCCAGCAGGACCGGGACAGGGAACCTTTGGGGCTACACCTTC
TRBV2	many	.	TRBJ1-6	CASTDGDHSPLHF	TGTGCCAGCACGGACGGAGACCATTCACCCCTCCACTTT
TRBV6-2/TRBV6-3	.	TRBD1	TRBJ2-3	CASSRGGTGGNTDTQYF	TGTGCCAGCAGTCGTGGGGGGACAGGAGGGAACACAGATACGCAGTATTTT
TRBV5-1	once	.	TRBJ2-1	CASSLRQSSYNEQFF	TGCGCCAGCAGCCTAAGACAGAGCTCCTACAATGAGCAGTTCTTC
TRBV7-2	.	.	TRBJ2-5	CASRTGTPQETQYF	TGTGCCAGTAGGACCGGGACACCCCAAGAGACCCAGTACTTC
TRBV2	.	.	TRBJ1-4	CASTDLLNEKLFF	TGTGCCAGCACGGATCTCCTTAATGAAAAACTGTTTTTT
TRBV6-6	.	TRBD2	TRBJ2-5	CASSYGQRGYQETQYF	TGTGCCAGCAGTTACGGCCAGCGGGGATACCAAGAGACCCAGTACTTC
TRBV2	.	TRBD1	TRBJ1-2	CASSGQGSYGYTF	TGTGCCAGCAGTGGACAGGGAAGCTATGGCTACACCTTC
TRBV2	.	TRBD2	TRBJ2-1	CASSPTSGVNNEQFF	TGTGCCAGCAGCCCGACTAGCGGGGTGAACAATGAGCAGTTCTTC
TRBV4-3	.	TRBD1	TRBJ1-2	CASSQGDRVRNGYTF	TGCGCCAGCAGCCAAGGGGACAGGGTCCGTAATGGCTACACCTTC
TRBV27	.	.	TRBJ2-7	CASSLSWGQSYEQYF	TGTGCCAGCAGTTTATCCTGGGGGCAATCCTACGAGCAGTACTTC
TRBV28	few	.	TRBJ2-3	CASIATEGTPWDTDTQYF	TGTGCCAGCATCGCGACTGAAGGGACCCCCTGGGACACAGATACGCAGTATTTT
TRBV7-3	.	TRBD1	TRBJ2-2	CASSKTIQGFTGELFF	TGTGCCAGCAGCAAGACCATACAGGGGTTCACCGGGGAGCTGTTTTTT
TRBV5-1	.	.	TRBJ2-3	CASSLGQTSTDTQYF	TGCGCCAGCAGCTTGGGACAGACTAGCACAGATACGCAGTATTTT
TRBV18	few	TRBD1	TRBJ2-7	CASSPGTGITYEQYF	TGTGCCAGCTCACCCGGGACAGGGATAACCTACGAGCAGTACTTC
TRBV7-2	.	.	TRBJ1-6	CASSLGGPPGNSPLHF	TGTGCCAGCAGCTTAGGCGGACCACCTGGGAATTCACCCCTCCACTTT
TRBV29-1	.	TRBD2	TRBJ2-7	CSVNGESGTKDEQYF	TGCAGCGTGAACGGCGAAAGTGGGACTAAGGACGAGCAGTACTTC
TRBV28	once	.	TRBJ2-3	CASNNHQIKGGTQYF	TGTGCCAGTAACAATCACCAAATAAAGGGGGGTACGCAGTATTTT
TRBV10-3	.	.	TRBJ2-4	CAISESAGTNIQYF	TGTGCCATCAGTGAGTCGGCAGGGACAAACATTCAGTACTTC
TRBV20-1	few	.	TRBJ2-5	CSARQQELQETQYF	TGCAGTGCTAGGCAACAGGAGCTCCAAGAGACCCAGTACTTC
TRBV20-1	.	TRBD1	TRBJ2-1	CSADRDSSNEQFF	TGCAGTGCGGACCGGGACAGTAGCAATGAGCAGTTCTTC
TRBV20-1	.	TRBD2	TRBJ2-1	CSALSGLAGGLSSYNEQFF	TGCAGTGCCCTATCCGGACTAGCGGGGGGCCTGAGCTCCTACAATGAGCAGTTCTTC